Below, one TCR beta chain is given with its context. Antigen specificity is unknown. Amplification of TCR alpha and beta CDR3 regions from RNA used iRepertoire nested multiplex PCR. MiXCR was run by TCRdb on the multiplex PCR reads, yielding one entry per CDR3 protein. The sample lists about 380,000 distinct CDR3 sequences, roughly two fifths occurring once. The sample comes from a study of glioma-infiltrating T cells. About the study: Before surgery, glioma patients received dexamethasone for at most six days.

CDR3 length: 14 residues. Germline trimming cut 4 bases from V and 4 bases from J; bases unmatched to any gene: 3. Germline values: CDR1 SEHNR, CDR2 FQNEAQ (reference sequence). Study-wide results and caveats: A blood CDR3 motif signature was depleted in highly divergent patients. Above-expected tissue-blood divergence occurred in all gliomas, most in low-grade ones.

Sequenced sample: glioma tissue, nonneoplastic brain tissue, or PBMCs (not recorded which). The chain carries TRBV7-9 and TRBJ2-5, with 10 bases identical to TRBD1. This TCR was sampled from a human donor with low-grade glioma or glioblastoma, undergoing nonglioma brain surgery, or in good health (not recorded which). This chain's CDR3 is CASSSTGGGETQYF. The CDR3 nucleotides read TGTGCCAGCAGCTCGACAGGGGGCGGAGAGACCCAGTACTTC.